Below, 23 T cell receptor beta chains from the same sample are listed, as sequenced in a study of blood T cell repertoires in COVID-19. Profiling relied on immunoSEQ multiplex PCR, and the TCRdb table lists in-frame clones only, not all of them. The table shows 32,000 or so clones, with about 88% occurring only once. The sample comprised peripheral blood. These receptors were obtained from a man between 65 and 85 years old with acute or convalescent COVID-19.

The chain carries TRBV30 and TRBJ1-5, with 7 bases fitting TRBD1. This CDR3 is built from 13 residues. Per the germline V gene, CDR1 is GTSNPN and CDR2 is SVGIG (reference sequence). After removal of 3 bases from V and 4 bases from J, the junction contained 3 bases not matched to a gene. The CDR3 nucleotides are TGTGCCTGGAGGGGACAGTCGAATCAGCCCCAGCATTTT. It codes for CAWRGQSNQPQHF. The entire variable domain, with the rest obtained from reference TRBV30 and TRBJ1-5, is as follows: SQTIHQWPATLVQPVGSPLSLECTVEGTSNPNLYWYRQAAGRGLQLLFYSVGIGQISSEVPQNLSASRPQDRQFILSSKKLLLSDSGFYLCAWRGQSNQPQHFGDGTRLSIL.

This chain joins TRBV20-1 and TRBJ1-1; no clear D gene. CDR3 length: 10 amino acids. Germline CDR1 is DFQATT and CDR2 is SNEGSKA (reference sequence). The V end was cut by 6 bases, the J end by 4 bases, with 6 bases between. The CDR3 coding sequence is TGCAGTGCCGTCGTCACTGAAGCTTTCTTT. As protein: CSAVVTEAFF.

This clone was counted a single time. The chain couples TRBV5-1 to TRBJ1-6; 10 bases agree with TRBD1. Trimming removed 3 bases from V and 7 bases from J; junction bases left unmatched: 10. Germline V CDR1 and CDR2: SGHRS, YFSETQ. The CDR3 extends over 17 amino acids. The CDR3 DNA follows: TGCGCCAGCAGCTCCTCGGGACAGGGGCCTAGCAATTCACCCCTCCACTTT. Amino acid sequence: CASSSSGQGPSNSPLHF.

In nucleotides, the CDR3 is TGTGCCAGCAGGCCCGGACAGGCCAGCTATGGCTACACCTTC. Its protein is CASRPGQASYGYTF. The V and J genes are TRBV7-2 and TRBJ1-2; TRBD1 agrees at 7 bases. Germline CDR1 SGHTA, CDR2 FQGNSA. The CDR3 runs 14 residues. The trim removed 6 bases at V and 4 bases at J, leaving 8 bases unmatched.

The table lists this clone with a count of one. This chain uses TRBV7-2 with TRBJ2-5, with D uncertain. Germline V gene sequence: CDR1 SGHTA, CDR2 FQGNSA. The CDR3 loop spans 14 amino acids. Trimming took off 7 bases at V and 5 bases at J, with 17 bases between the two ends. The CDR3: CASTTREAGETQYF. CDR3 bases: TGTGCCAGCACCACAAGAGAGGCCGGGGAGACCCAGTACTTC.

V is TRBV28 and J is TRBJ1-3; a weak D match, TRBD1 (6 bases). CDR3 length: 16 residues. CDR1 is MDHEN, CDR2 SYDVKM, per germline. V was shortened by 6 bases and J by 3 bases, with 18 bases between the two germline ends. CDR3 in DNA: TGTGCCAGCAGGGCCGGGACAACCAGTTATGGAAACACCATATATTTT. Its translation is CASRAGTTSYGNTIYF.

CDR3 protein: CASSSEETQYF. The CDR3 DNA reads as TGTGCCAGCAGTTCGGAAGAGACCCAGTACTTC. V gene TRBV6-5 combines with J gene TRBJ2-5; D gene unclear. This CDR3 comprises 11 residues. Trimming cost V 4 bases and J 3 bases, with 3 bases left between them. Germline V gene sequence: CDR1 MNHEY, CDR2 SVGAGI.

The chain uses TRBV7-9 and TRBJ1-4; possibly TRBD1 for D (6 bases). V gave up 2 bases and J gave up 4 bases, with 14 bases separating them. Germline CDR1 is SEHNR and CDR2 is FQNEAQ (reference sequence). The CDR3 runs to 16 residues. Written as DNA, the CDR3 is TGTGCCAGCAGCTTATCCTTTCAGGGGATTAATGAAAAACTGTTTTTT. This gives the protein CASSLSFQGINEKLFF.

This rearrangement joins TRBV10-3 to TRBJ1-1, with D possibly being TRBD1 (5 bases). The V and J ends lost 8 bases and 1 base respectively, with 11 bases between them. CDR3 size: 13 residues. Germline CDR1 is ENHRY and CDR2 is SYGVKD. The CDR3 reads CAIGRDGNTEAFF. For the CDR3, the DNA is TGTGCCATCGGCAGGGATGGGAACACTGAAGCTTTCTTT.

The chain couples TRBV10-3 to TRBJ1-1, with D perhaps matching TRBD1 (6 bases). The CDR3 runs to 12 residues. V gave up 6 bases and J gave up 5 bases, with 10 bases separating them. From germline, CDR1 is ENHRY and CDR2 SYGVKD. This chain's CDR3 is CAIRAGDTEAFF. The CDR3, as DNA: TGTGCCATCAGGGCAGGGGATACTGAAGCTTTCTTT.

The genes are TRBV18 and TRBJ2-2; 7 bases are shared with TRBD1. J was trimmed by 1 base and V by 3 bases; bases with no gene match: 2. Looked up from germline, CDR1 is KGHSH and CDR2 is LQKENI. The CDR3 consists of 15 residues. CDR3 sequence reads: CASSPRTGNTGELFF. The CDR3 DNA sequence: TGTGCCAGCTCACCGAGGACAGGGAACACCGGGGAGCTGTTTTTT.

This sequence joins TRBV5-1 and TRBJ2-5; D possibly corresponds to TRBD1 (6 bases). Deletions cut 0 bases from V and 5 bases from J, with 11 bases between. From germline, CDR1 is SGHRS and CDR2 YFSETQ. There are 14 residues in the CDR3. CDR3 nucleotide sequence: TGCGCCAGCAGCTTGGAGCAGGGGCGGGAGACCCAGTACTTC. Translation gives CASSLEQGRETQYF. The full variable domain, completed using reference TRBV5-1 and TRBJ2-5, is KAGVTQTPRYLIKTRGQQVTLSCSPISGHRSVSWYQQTPGQGLQFLFEYFSETQRNKGNFPGRFSGRQFSNSRSEMNVSTLELGDSALYLCASSLEQGRETQYFGPGTRLLVL.

This clone has only a few counts. The chain employs TRBV11-2 and TRBJ1-1; D is perhaps TRBD1 (5 bases). The germline CDR1 and CDR2 sequences are SGHAT and FQNNGV. CDR3 size: 13 residues. The ends were cut back, 1 base at V and 4 bases at J, with 7 bases in the middle. The CDR3 DNA is TGTGCCAGCAGCTTAGGTGGGGCCACTGAAGCTTTCTTT. Encoded protein: CASSLGGATEAFF.

The chain is built from TRBV9 and TRBJ2-1; 10 bases agree with TRBD2. Germline trimming cut 3 bases from V and 16 bases from J; bases unmatched to any gene: 10. CDR3 length: 13 amino acids. Germline CDR1 and CDR2: SGDLS and YYNGEE. The CDR3 sequence is CASSAVSGRVQFF. CDR3 DNA: TGTGCCAGCAGCGCGGTGAGCGGGAGGGTTCAATTCTTC.

This clone was detected only a few times. The chain carries TRBV5-1 and TRBJ1-5; D gene uncertain. CDR1 and CDR2 (germline): SGHRS, YFSETQ. The CDR3 runs to 14 residues. Trimming took off 5 bases at V and 6 bases at J, with 15 bases between the two ends. The CDR3 reads CASSSGEGSQPQHF. CDR3 nucleotides: TGCGCCAGCAGTTCCGGAGAAGGATCTCAGCCCCAGCATTTT.

The V call is TRBV7-2, the J call TRBJ1-3, with 10 bases that match TRBD1. V gave up 1 base and J gave up 1 base; unmatched junction bases: 10. From germline, CDR1 is SGHTA and CDR2 FQGNSA. The CDR3 consists of 19 residues. In DNA, the CDR3 is TGTGCCAGCAGCTTAGATCCGGGACAGGGGCCTTTATCTGGAAACACCATATATTTT. Its translation is CASSLDPGQGPLSGNTIYF.

This chain uses TRBV12-3 or TRBV12-4 with TRBJ2-7; D is unresolved. The CDR3 spans 13 residues. The V end lost 2 bases, the J end lost 0 bases, and 5 bases lay between the germline ends. CDR3 sequence (DNA): TGTGCCAGCAGTTTACCCAGCTCCTACGAGCAGTACTTC. Translation gives CASSLPSSYEQYF.

CDR3 DNA: TGTGCCAGCAGCCAAGGGTGGACTAGCACAGATACGCAGTATTTT. Amino acids: CASSQGWTSTDTQYF. The rearrangement links TRBV14 to TRBJ2-3, with D maybe TRBD2 (5 bases). The CDR3 is made up of 15 amino acids. The V gene lost 1 base and the J gene lost 0 bases, with 8 bases spanning the gap. The germline CDR1 and CDR2 sequences are SGHDN and FVKESK.

The CDR3 loop reads CASSEAGGETQYF. CDR3 sequence (DNA): TGTGCCAGCAGCGAAGCTGGGGGGGAGACCCAGTACTTC. The chain uses TRBV3-1 (or the pseudogene TRBV3-2) and TRBJ2-5; possibly TRBD2 for D (6 bases). The length of the CDR3 is 13 residues. V gave up 5 bases and J gave up 5 bases, with 12 bases separating them. Germline assignment: CDR1 LGHDT and CDR2 YNNKEL (reference sequence).

The chain has TRBV28 and TRBJ1-6; D unresolved. Per the germline V gene, CDR1 is MDHEN and CDR2 is SYDVKM. The V end lost 4 bases, the J end lost 10 bases, and 17 bases lay between the germline ends. The CDR3 consists of 15 residues. The CDR3 here is CASSYENARRSPLHF. In nucleotides, the CDR3 is TGTGCCAGCAGTTATGAAAATGCCCGCCGGTCACCCCTCCACTTT.

The chain recombines TRBV19 with TRBJ1-1, with 7 bases fitting TRBD1. Trimming removed 10 bases from V and 0 bases from J; junction bases left unmatched: 5. CDR3 size: 13 residues. Per the germline V gene, CDR1 is LNHDA and CDR2 is SQIVND (reference sequence). CDR3 DNA: TGTGCCACCGGACAGGCCTTGAACACTGAAGCTTTCTTT. Translating gives CATGQALNTEAFF.

This clone was counted between two and nine times. The chain carries TRBV27 and TRBJ1-4; D remains unclear. Germline assignment: CDR1 MNHEY and CDR2 SMNVEV (reference sequence). This CDR3 has 16 amino acids. Trimming took 6 bases from V and 0 from J, leaving 14 bases between them. CDR3 DNA: TGTGCCAGCAGACTTTCCCCCTTCACAACTAATGAAAAACTGTTTTTT. It translates to CASRLSPFTTNEKLFF.

J is TRBJ1-1 and V is TRBV19; D is ambiguous. Per the germline V gene, CDR1 is LNHDA and CDR2 is SQIVND (reference sequence). The CDR3 extends over 13 amino acids. Trimming removed 3 bases from V and 1 base from J, with 6 bases in between. CDR3 sequence reads: CASSILPNTEAFF. The CDR3 DNA is TGTGCCAGTAGTATTCTACCGAACACTGAAGCTTTCTTT.